Listed here are 10 T cell receptor beta chains from one sample, sequenced in a study of T cells in Graves' hyperthyroidism and ophthalmopathy. Amplified TCR beta CDR3 regions derived from RNA transcripts. A first-round RT-PCR of the TCR CDR3 used the HTBI primer set. One entry per CDR3 protein, called by TCRdb with MiXCR from the multiplex PCR reads. Among around 340,000 distinct CDR3 sequences listed, roughly 20% were seen once. Sequencing was carried out using blood. The receptors were sampled from a woman between 45 and 60 years old with Graves' hyperthyroidism.

This clonotype was observed a handful of times. This chain joins TRBV5-1 and TRBJ2-2; no clear D. The germline V and J ends were trimmed by 4 bases and 3 bases, with 16 bases remaining between them. Germline V gene data show CDR1 as SGHRS and CDR2 as YFSETQ. The CDR3 consists of 16 residues. The CDR3: CASSSLAAVDTGELFF. The DNA of the CDR3 is TGCGCCAGCAGCAGTCTCGCCGCGGTGGACACCGGGGAGCTGTTTTTT.

This clonotype was picked up many times. The chain combines TRBV11-1 with TRBJ2-1, with D possibly matching TRBD2 (5 bases). The ends were cut back, 7 bases at V and 0 bases at J, with 16 bases in the middle. Germline-derived CDR1 and CDR2 are SGHAT and FQDESV (reference sequence). The length of the CDR3 is 16 residues. CDR3: CASTLGRHNSYNEQFF. Here the CDR3 DNA reads TGTGCCAGCACCCTGGGGAGACATAACTCCTACAATGAGCAGTTCTTC.

The V gene is TRBV30, the J gene TRBJ1-3; 10 nucleotides line up with TRBD1. V dropped 5 bases and J dropped 1; count of bases not matched to a gene: 2. This CDR3 has 14 residues. CDR1 and CDR2 (germline): GTSNPN, SVGIG (reference sequence). In nucleotides, the CDR3 is TGTGCCTGGGACAGGGGGCCTTCTGGAAACACCATATATTTT. Amino acid sequence: CAWDRGPSGNTIYF.

On this clonotype itself: The CDR3 ends on some other residue instead of the conserved phenylalanine or tryptophan, so this is likely a read error. This chain joins TRBV10-3 and TRBJ1-2; possible D gene TRBD1, 5 bases. Germline V lookup: CDR1 ENHRY, CDR2 SYGVKD. The V gene lost 10 bases and the J gene lost 7 bases, with 19 bases spanning the gap. This CDR3 has 13 residues. Here the CDR3 reads CATYPGRDIGYTL. CDR3 in DNA: TGTGCCACCTATCCGGGACGGGATATTGGCTACACCCTC.

The V gene is TRBV20-1, the J gene TRBJ1-3; D is undetermined. V lost 0 bases to trimming and J lost 0 bases, with 12 bases between them. Germline CDR1 DFQATT, CDR2 SNEGSKA (reference sequence). The CDR3 spans 16 residues. The CDR3 loop is CSARDTTEYSGNTIYF. In DNA form, the CDR3 reads TGCAGTGCTAGAGATACGACGGAATACTCTGGAAACACCATATATTTT.

This clonotype has just a few counts. This sequence joins TRBV7-9 and TRBJ1-2, with 7 bases identical to TRBD1. The CDR3 runs 14 residues. V gave up 5 bases and J gave up 3 bases; unmatched junction bases: 6. Germline values: CDR1 SEHNR, CDR2 FQNEAQ (reference sequence). CDR3 nucleotide sequence: TGTGCCAGCAGCCATACAGGGGCTCACTATGGCTACACCTTC. Residues: CASSHTGAHYGYTF.

CDR3 DNA: TGTGCCAGCAGTTTCCGGTTCGAGCGGAGCTCCTACGGGCAGTACGTC. Protein product: CASSFRFERSSYGQYV. The chain has TRBV2 and TRBJ2-7; D may be TRBD2 (5 bases). The CDR3 consists of 16 residues. Germline assignment: CDR1 SNHLY and CDR2 FYNNEI.

In this sample, this clonotype turned up once. The V and J genes are TRBV6-1 and TRBJ2-7, with D maybe TRBD2 (6 bases). This CDR3 comprises 13 residues. CDR1 and CDR2 (germline): MNHNS, SASEGT. Trimming left V 6 bases short and J 3 bases short, with 12 bases between. The chain's CDR3 is CASSPGTYYEQYF. As DNA, the CDR3 is TGTGCCAGCAGCCCAGGGACTTACTACGAGCAGTACTTC.

This clonotype appeared a few times. V usage is TRBV10-3 and J usage is TRBJ1-2; possible D gene TRBD1, 6 bases. Germline CDR1 and CDR2: ENHRY and SYGVKD. V lost 3 bases to trimming and J lost 0 bases, with 20 bases between them. There are 18 residues in the CDR3. CDR3 residues: CAISDPAAGVGPNYGYTF. The CDR3, as DNA: TGTGCCATCAGTGACCCGGCGGCAGGGGTGGGTCCTAACTATGGCTACACCTTC.

The genes are TRBV12-3 or TRBV12-4 and TRBJ2-2; D is possibly TRBD1 or TRBD2 (5 bases each). The V end lost 6 bases, the J end lost 6 bases, and 14 bases lay between the germline ends. The CDR3 has 14 amino acids. In DNA form, the CDR3 reads TGTGCCAGCAGCGCCGGGACGCGTTCCGGGGAGCTGTTTTTT. This gives the protein CASSAGTRSGELFF.